This T cell receptor (beta chain) was sequenced during a study of CD4+ T cells in melanoma. Profiling relied on immunoSEQ multiplex PCR, and the TCRdb table lists in-frame clones only, not all of them. The data show 13,000 or so clones, around 68% seen once. The CDR3 is 15 residues long. Germline CDR1 and CDR2: MNHNS and SASEGT. V was pared by 5 bases and J by 2 bases, with 8 bases of the junction left unmatched. The specimen sequenced was cells from a culture (not recorded whether cultured in vitro). This receptor was identified in a human donor with melanoma. The genes are TRBV6-1 and TRBJ2-7; 8 bases agree with TRBD1. As DNA, the CDR3 is TGTGCCAGCAGTTCAACGAGGACAGGGACCTACGAGCAGTACTTC. Translating gives CASSSTRTGTYEQYF.